These 24 T cell receptor beta chains were all obtained from the same sample, sequenced in a study of identical twins. Each CDR3 protein is one row after TCRdb ran MiXCR on the 5' RACE reads. There are 420,000 or so distinct CDR3 sequences in the sample; approximately 18% occur only once, and 9% to 15% lies in the top ten. Sequenced input: naive T cells sorted from blood. These receptors originate from a man aged 45-60 years in good health.

This clonotype was counted at least ten times. The CDR3 region is CASGTPSYNEQFF. CDR3 DNA: TGCGCCAGCGGGACACCCTCCTACAATGAGCAGTTCTTC. This chain links TRBV5-1 with TRBJ2-1, with D possibly TRBD1 on 6 matching bases. The germline V and J ends were trimmed by 7 bases and 0 bases, with 8 bases remaining between them. The CDR3 totals 13 residues. The germline CDR1 and CDR2 sequences are SGHRS and YFSETQ. The variable domain in full, completed from reference TRBV5-1 and TRBJ2-1, reads KAGVTQTPRYLIKTRGQQVTLSCSPISGHRSVSWYQQTPGQGLQFLFEYFSETQRNKGNFPGRFSGRQFSNSRSEMNVSTLELGDSALYLCASGTPSYNEQFFGPGTRLTVL.

This clonotype was counted ten times or more. CDR3 amino acids: CAWEMAGTQEQFF. DNA for the CDR3: TGTGCCTGGGAGATGGCAGGGACTCAAGAGCAGTTCTTC. The rearrangement links TRBV30 to TRBJ2-1; D might be TRBD2 (6 bases). Trimming shortened V by 5 bases and J by 10 bases, and 18 bases separated the two germline ends. This CDR3 has 13 amino acids. The germline CDR1 and CDR2 sequences are GTSNPN and SVGIG (reference sequence).

This clonotype was counted at least ten times. The V and J genes are TRBV5-1 and TRBJ2-3, with TRBD2 matching over 7 bases. Trimming cost V 3 bases and J 2 bases; bases outside gene matches: 3. CDR3 length: 14 amino acids. Germline V gives CDR1 SGHRS, CDR2 YFSETQ. The CDR3 protein is CASSSGLSTDTQYF. Here the CDR3 DNA reads TGCGCCAGCAGCTCGGGACTATCCACAGATACGCAGTATTTT.

The rearrangement uses TRBV18 and TRBJ2-1, with TRBD2 matching 9 bases. The V segment lost 5 bases and the J segment 3 bases; nucleotides outside the gene matches: 8. Germline loops: CDR1 KGHSH, CDR2 LQKENI. The CDR3 is 16 residues long. The CDR3 loop reads CASSSLAGAVYNEQFF. DNA of the CDR3: TGTGCCAGCTCAAGTTTAGCGGGAGCGGTCTACAATGAGCAGTTCTTC.

V gene TRBV6-6 combines with J gene TRBJ2-2; the D call may be TRBD1 or TRBD2 (6 bases each). The V gene's germline CDR1 is MNHNY and CDR2 SVGAGI (reference sequence). CDR3 length equals 13 residues. V was cut by 7 bases and J by 7 bases, with 13 bases left in between. The CDR3 here is CASTQQGGGELFF. The CDR3 DNA reads TGTGCCAGCACCCAACAGGGAGGCGGGGAGCTGTTTTTT.

The chain has TRBV4-3 and TRBJ2-3, with a possible D match to TRBD1 (7 bases). CDR3 size: 14 residues. Germline V CDR1 and CDR2: LGHNA, YSLEER. V shed 2 bases and J shed 5 bases, with 11 bases lying between them. The CDR3 bases are TGCGCCAGCAGCCAAACCCAGGGGGGAGATACGCAGTATTTT. As protein: CASSQTQGGDTQYF.

This clonotype occurred many times. The chain uses TRBV6-5 and TRBJ2-7; possible D gene TRBD1, 5 bases. This CDR3 contains 12 residues. V shed 9 bases and J shed 1 base, with 10 bases lying between them. Germline-derived CDR1 and CDR2 are MNHEY and SVGAGI. The CDR3 region has the DNA TGTGCCAGTGGAGACAGTTCCTACGAGCAGTACTTC. It is translated as CASGDSSYEQYF.

J is TRBJ2-1 and V is TRBV5-6, with TRBD2 matching 11 bases. Unmatched junction bases numbered 8, after V lost 3 bases and J lost 15 bases. CDR3 size: 13 residues. Germline values: CDR1 SGHDT, CDR2 YYEEEE. CDR3 sequence: CASSWGTSGLGFF. For the CDR3, the DNA is TGTGCCAGCAGCTGGGGGACTAGCGGACTCGGGTTCTTC.

The sample holds a few counts of this clonotype. The rearrangement links TRBV20-1 to TRBJ1-5; D might be TRBD1 (5 bases). Germline assignment: CDR1 DFQATT and CDR2 SNEGSKA (reference sequence). There are 15 residues in the CDR3. V was trimmed by 7 bases and J by 2 bases, leaving 18 bases between them. The DNA of the CDR3 is TGCAGTGTCGTCGGGGGGTCGGGTCGCAATCAGCCCCAGCATTTT. Translated, it gives CSVVGGSGRNQPQHF.

The chain carries TRBV7-9 and TRBJ1-1; 7 bases map to TRBD1. The germline V gene has CDR1 SEHNR and CDR2 FQNEAQ (reference sequence). The CDR3 extends over 14 amino acids. CDR3: CDILDRDSFTEAFF. The CDR3 region has the DNA TGTGACATCCTCGACAGGGATAGTTTCACTGAAGCTTTCTTT.

V usage is TRBV4-2 and J usage is TRBJ1-5, with D unclear. The CDR3 loop spans 13 amino acids. Trimming shortened V by 1 base and J by 6 bases, and 7 bases separated the two germline ends. Germline loops: CDR1 LGHNA, CDR2 YNFKEQ. DNA of the CDR3: TGTGCCAGCAGCCAAGTAACAAGTCAGCCCCAGCATTTT. This sequence encodes CASSQVTSQPQHF.

This clonotype was observed a few times. This CDR3 reads CASSLGVGDEQYF. CDR3 bases: TGTGCCAGCAGCTTAGGGGTAGGGGACGAGCAGTACTTC. This chain uses TRBV7-9 with TRBJ2-7; tentative D call: TRBD1 (5 bases). The V gene's germline CDR1 is SEHNR and CDR2 FQNEAQ (reference sequence). The length of the CDR3 is 13 residues. Deletions cut 1 base from V and 5 bases from J, with 9 bases between.

The chain carries TRBV29-1 and TRBJ2-3; the D gene is possibly TRBD2 (6 bases). Germline-derived CDR1 and CDR2 are SQVTM and ANQGSEA. CDR3 length equals 18 residues. The V end lost 3 bases, the J end lost 3 bases, and 25 bases lay between the germline ends. The CDR3, as DNA: TGCAGCGTTGATTTGTACGGTACGAGCGGGCAATCGACAGATACGCAGTATTTT. It yields the protein CSVDLYGTSGQSTDTQYF.

This chain joins TRBV28 and TRBJ2-7; 8 positions agree with TRBD1. J gave up 3 bases and V 2 bases, and 3 bases lay outside the gene matches. The CDR3 runs to 14 residues. The germline V gene encodes CDR1 MDHEN and CDR2 SYDVKM. Here the CDR3 reads CASSLLGQVYEQYF. The DNA for the CDR3 is TGTGCCAGCAGTTTACTGGGACAGGTCTACGAGCAGTACTTC.

This clonotype was seen more than once but under ten times. The chain carries TRBV4-2 and TRBJ2-3; D gene ambiguous. The CDR3 runs to 13 residues. Germline lookup yields CDR1 LGHNA and CDR2 YNFKEQ. V lost 3 bases, J lost 2 bases, and 6 bases lay in between. CDR3 protein: CASSHGFTDTQYF. The CDR3 region has the DNA TGTGCCAGCAGCCACGGCTTCACAGATACGCAGTATTTT.

This clonotype was observed once. The V call is TRBV5-1, the J call TRBJ2-7; 10 nucleotides agree with TRBD2. CDR1 SGHRS and CDR2 YFSETQ come from the germline V gene. After removal of 3 bases from V and 0 bases from J, the junction contained 6 bases not matched to a gene. The CDR3 consists of 16 residues. The CDR3 here is CASSSQPSGGSYEQYF. As DNA, the CDR3 is TGCGCCAGCAGCTCTCAACCTAGCGGGGGCTCCTACGAGCAGTACTTC.

Details on this clonotype: The junction departs from the called germline gene at one end, perhaps through a read error. The chain combines TRBV12-3 or TRBV12-4 with TRBJ1-2; 8 positions agree with TRBD1. The length of the CDR3 is 15 residues. CDR3: CASSLANRGANGYPF. The CDR3 DNA is TGTGCCAGCAGTTTAGCGAACAGGGGGGCAAATGGCTACCCCTTC.

V gene TRBV9 combines with J gene TRBJ1-1, with 7 bases that match TRBD1. V was clipped by 5 bases and J by 2 bases; unmatched bases: 9. Germline V gene data show CDR1 as SGDLS and CDR2 as YYNGEE. The CDR3 runs 15 residues. The CDR3 nucleotides are TGTGCCAGCAGTCGGGGGTGGGACAGAAACACTGAAGCTTTCTTT. As protein: CASSRGWDRNTEAFF.

The sample holds many counts of this clonotype. The chain carries TRBV24-1 and TRBJ2-5; 8 bases map to TRBD2. CDR1 is KGHDR and CDR2 is SFDVKD in the germline V gene. V dropped 2 bases and J dropped 0; count of bases not matched to a gene: 7. This CDR3 region has 17 residues. For the CDR3, the DNA is TGTGCCACCAGTGATTGTTTGGGACTAGAGGACCAAGAGACCCAGTACTTC. Translated: CATSDCLGLEDQETQYF.

The rearrangement uses TRBV7-6 and TRBJ2-7, with D unresolved. Germline-derived CDR1 and CDR2 are SGHVS and FNYEAQ. The CDR3 sequence is 16 residues long. Trimming took off 1 base at V and 2 bases at J, with 15 bases between the two ends. Here the CDR3 DNA reads TGTGCCAGCAGCTTAGTGGGCTCGGAGTTCCCCTACGAGCAGTACTTC. Its protein is CASSLVGSEFPYEQYF.

In this sample, this clonotype turned up many times. The V call is TRBV6-2 or TRBV6-3, the J call TRBJ2-3; D uncertain. V was clipped by 4 bases and J by 2 bases, with 16 bases between them. CDR1 is MNHEY and CDR2 is SVGEGT in the germline V gene. The CDR3 runs 16 residues. The CDR3 protein is CASSSRTYYYTDTQYF. Here the CDR3 DNA reads TGTGCCAGCAGTTCCCGGACCTACTACTACACAGATACGCAGTATTTT.

This clonotype occurred a few times. In DNA, the CDR3 is TGCAGTGTCCCGTCCACAGGGGGCATCGCCTACGAGCAGTACTTC. As protein: CSVPSTGGIAYEQYF. The chain carries TRBV20-1 and TRBJ2-7; 9 nucleotides agree with TRBD1. The germline V gene has CDR1 DFQATT and CDR2 SNEGSKA (reference sequence). Trimming at V came to 7 bases and at J to 2 bases, leaving 12 bases not matched to a gene. The CDR3 length is 15 residues.

This clonotype was recorded at least ten times. The chain is built from TRBV7-9 and TRBJ1-5; the D is unclear. The germline CDR1 and CDR2 sequences are SEHNR and FQNEAQ (reference sequence). V was shortened by 1 base and J by 2 bases, with 6 bases between the two germline ends. There are 14 residues in the CDR3. As DNA, the CDR3 is TGTGCCAGCAGCTTAGATCCAGGCAATCAGCCCCAGCATTTT. It codes for CASSLDPGNQPQHF.

This clonotype was seen at least ten times. This chain connects TRBV6-1 to TRBJ1-5; 9 nucleotides match TRBD1. The V gene's germline CDR1 is MNHNS and CDR2 SASEGT. V dropped 3 bases and J dropped 4; count of bases not matched to a gene: 4. The CDR3 is made up of 15 amino acids. CDR3 sequence: CASSDGTGRNQPQHF. The CDR3 coding sequence is TGTGCCAGCAGTGATGGGACAGGGCGGAATCAGCCCCAGCATTTT.